A selection of T cell receptor beta chains follows, all from one sample in a study of cytomegalovirus exposure and HLA in healthy donors. Some clones are missing from TCRdb's copy, which holds only in-frame ones; the method was immunoSEQ multiplex PCR. Among about 240,000 clones listed, about 90% were seen once. Sequenced sample: PBMCs. The receptors were gathered from a woman aged 25 to 39 in good health and CMV-seropositive. Both conserved end residues are part of each CDR3. The order of the fields is CDR3 length, J gene, V gene, clone size, D gene, CDR3 protein, CDR3 DNA. D genes are given only for firm matches. Only part of the rows carry a size: once, few, many, or a class if the clone is expanded.

>16|TRBJ1-2|TRBV5-4|-|-
CASSLSVGLTAGGYTF
TGTGCCAGCAGCTTGTCAGTGGGTTTGACAGCCGGCGGCTACACCTTC
>10|TRBJ1-5|TRBV20-1|few|-
CRGSRQPQHF
TGCAGGGGGAGTCGTCAGCCCCAGCATTTT
>11|TRBJ2-7|TRBV30|once|-
CAWSVGGEQYF
TGTGCCTGGAGTGTCGGTGGCGAGCAGTACTTC
>14|TRBJ1-4|TRBV27|-|-
CASSSQEANEKLFF
TGTGCCAGCAGTTCCCAGGAAGCTAATGAAAAACTGTTTTTT
>17|TRBJ1-5|TRBV5-6|-|-
CASSLARAHASNQPQHF
TGTGCCAGCAGCTTGGCGAGGGCCCACGCCTCAAATCAGCCCCAGCATTTT
>20|TRBJ1-4|TRBV12-2|-|-
CASRLIPDRLSPATNEKLFF
TGTGCAAGTCGCTTAATACCGGACAGATTAAGTCCGGCAACTAATGAAAAACTGTTTTTT
>14|TRBJ2-5|TRBV2|-|-
CASSERTGKETQYF
TGTGCCAGCAGTGAACGAACAGGGAAAGAGACCCAGTACTTC
>14|TRBJ1-5|TRBV28|-|TRBD1
CASSLRQGLQPQHF
TGTGCCAGCAGTTTAAGACAGGGCCTTCAGCCCCAGCATTTT
>14|TRBJ2-7|TRBV27|-|TRBD2
CASSFGAGAYEQYF
TGTGCCAGCAGTTTTGGAGCGGGAGCCTACGAGCAGTACTTC
>14|TRBJ2-1|TRBV5-1|-|-
CASSLESGYNEQFF
TGCGCCAGCAGCTTGGAATCCGGGTACAATGAGCAGTTCTTC
>13|TRBJ1-5|TRBV9|few|-
CASSVAGNQPQHF
TGTGCCAGCAGCGTAGCGGGCAATCAGCCCCAGCATTTT
>15|TRBJ2-7|TRBV5-1|-|TRBD2
CASSLFLAGEEEQYF
TGCGCCAGCAGCTTGTTCTTAGCGGGAGAAGAAGAGCAGTACTTC
>16|TRBJ1-5|TRBV27|once|TRBD1
CASSLSGTGGDQPQHF
TGTGCCAGCAGTTTATCTGGGACAGGGGGCGATCAGCCCCAGCATTTT
>14|TRBJ2-3|TRBV29-1|once|TRBD2
CSGGLGLNTDTQYF
TGCAGCGGGGGACTGGGACTAAACACAGATACGCAGTATTTT
>17|TRBJ2-3|TRBV14|-|TRBD2
CASSLIRLAGEGDTQYF
TGTGCCAGCAGCCTTATAAGACTAGCGGGAGAGGGAGATACGCAGTATTTT
>14|TRBJ1-2|TRBV18|once|TRBD1
CASSSDRVGYGYTF
TGTGCCAGCTCATCGGACAGGGTTGGCTATGGCTACACCTTC
>14|TRBJ2-3|TRBV7-7|-|TRBD2
CASSLTSATDTQYF
TGTGCTAGCAGCTTAACTAGCGCCACAGATACGCAGTATTTT
>14|TRBJ1-1|TRBV18|few|-
CASSLTEQGTEAFF
TGTGCCAGCTCACTAACCGAACAGGGAACTGAAGCTTTCTTT
>15|TRBJ2-1|TRBV28|-|TRBD2
CASSTSSGRGNEQFF
TGTGCCAGCAGTACTTCTAGCGGGAGGGGGAATGAGCAGTTCTTC
>15|TRBJ2-3|TRBV11-2|-|TRBD1
CASSSTGVWTDTQYF
TGTGCCAGCAGCTCGACAGGGGTTTGGACAGATACGCAGTATTTT
>13|TRBJ1-4|TRBV30|-|-
CAAHRGTNEKLFF
TGTGCTGCGCACAGAGGGACTAATGAAAAACTGTTTTTT
>14|TRBJ2-3|TRBV10-1|few|TRBD2
CASSLLAGADTQYF
TGCGCCAGCAGCCTCTTAGCGGGAGCAGATACGCAGTATTTT
>16|TRBJ2-3|TRBV28|-|-
CATIQLGGASTDTQYF
TGTGCCACTATACAATTAGGAGGAGCTAGCACAGATACGCAGTATTTT
>15|TRBJ2-2|TRBV15|-|-
CATSVHRERDGELFF
TGTGCCACCAGCGTACACAGGGAACGAGACGGGGAGCTGTTTTTT